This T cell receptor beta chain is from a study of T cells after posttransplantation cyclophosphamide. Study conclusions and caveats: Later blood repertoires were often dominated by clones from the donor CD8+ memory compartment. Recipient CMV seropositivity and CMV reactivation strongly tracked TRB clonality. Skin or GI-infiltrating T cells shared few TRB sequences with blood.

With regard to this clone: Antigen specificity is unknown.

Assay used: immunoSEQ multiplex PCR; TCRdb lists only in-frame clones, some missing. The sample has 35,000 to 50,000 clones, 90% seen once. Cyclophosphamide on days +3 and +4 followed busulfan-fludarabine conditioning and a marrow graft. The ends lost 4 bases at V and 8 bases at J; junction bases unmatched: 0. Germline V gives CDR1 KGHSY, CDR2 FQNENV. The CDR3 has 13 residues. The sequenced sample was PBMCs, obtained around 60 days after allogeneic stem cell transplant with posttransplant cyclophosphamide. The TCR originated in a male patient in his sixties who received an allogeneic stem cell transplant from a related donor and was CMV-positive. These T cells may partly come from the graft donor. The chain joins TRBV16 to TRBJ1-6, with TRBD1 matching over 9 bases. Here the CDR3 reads CASSRTGDSPLHF. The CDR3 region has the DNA TGTGCCAGCAGCCGGACAGGGGATTCACCCCTCCACTTT.